Following are 8 T cell receptor beta chains from one sample sequenced in a study of shared clonotypes between healthy human individuals. Sequencing used immunoSEQ multiplex PCR; TCRdb keeps in-frame clones, though not all of them. Of about a million clones in the sample, 76% are singletons; the top ten hold approximately 1.5%. Sequencing was done on a sample of memory CD4+ T cells sorted from blood. As for subset: CD45RA-negative fraction. The origin of the receptors is a man aged 18 to 29 in good health.

As to this clone: The junction and the germline gene differ at one end; a read error may be behind it. V gene TRBV7-7 combines with J gene TRBJ2-5, with D unresolved. From germline, CDR1 is SSHAT and CDR2 FNYEAQ (reference sequence). The CDR3 extends over 13 amino acids. CDR3 sequence (DNA): TGTGCTAGCAGCTTTGGGGAAGCAGAGACCCAGTACTTC. Translating gives CASSFGEAETQYF.

Concerning this clone itself: This likely traces to a read error, being one base from a far larger clone. J is TRBJ2-6 and V is TRBV13; D ambiguous. Germline CDR1 is PRHDT and CDR2 is FYEKMQ (reference sequence). This CDR3 contains 15 residues. V was cut by 2 bases and J by 0 bases, with 5 bases left in between. DNA for the CDR3: TGTGCCAGCAGCTTAATAAGCTCTGGGGCCAACGTCCTGACTTTC. Its protein product is CASSLISSGANVLTF.

The V and J genes are TRBV27 and TRBJ1-5; no definite D call. The CDR3 is 13 amino acids. CDR1 and CDR2 from the germline V gene are MNHEY and SMNVEV (reference sequence). Between the trimmed V and J ends, which lost 6 bases and 5 bases, there was a span of 11 bases. In DNA, the CDR3 is TGTGCCAGCAGCCACCGGCGTGATCAGCCCCAGCATTTT. Protein: CASSHRRDQPQHF.

This chain joins TRBV12-5 and TRBJ2-3; TRBD2 is a possible D gene (5 bases). The V end lost 0 bases, the J end lost 1 base, and 32 bases lay between the germline ends. The CDR3 runs 23 residues. Germline V CDR1 and CDR2: LGHNT, FRNRAP. As DNA, the CDR3 is TGTGCTAGTGGTTTGGTTCACGAGAGATGGTACCCTACTAGTCCCACACGCACAGATACGCAGTATTTT. It specifies CASGLVHERWYPTSPTRTDTQYF.

Worth noting for this clone: This same CDR3 is encoded by further DNA sequences in the sample. The chain combines TRBV2 with TRBJ2-7; D unclear. In germline, CDR1 is SNHLY, CDR2 FYNNEI. V was shortened by 6 bases and J by 3 bases, with 9 bases between the two germline ends. The CDR3 consists of 12 residues. CDR3 bases: TGTGCCAGCAGGGCAGATAGCTACGAGCAGTACTTC. Its protein is CASRADSYEQYF.

The DNA of the CDR3 is TGTGCCAGCAGGCTGCATAGCACAGATACGCAGTATTTT. It encodes CASRLHSTDTQYF. J is TRBJ2-3 and V is TRBV11-2; D is ambiguous. V shed 6 bases and J shed 0 bases, with 7 bases lying between them. CDR3 size: 13 residues. In germline, CDR1 is SGHAT, CDR2 FQNNGV.

This clone was found many times. The V and J genes are TRBV27 and TRBJ2-7; a weak D match, TRBD1 (5 bases). The germline V gene has CDR1 MNHEY and CDR2 SMNVEV (reference sequence). Trimming stripped 5 bases from V and 2 bases from J, with 10 bases between. The CDR3 has 13 amino acids. This CDR3 reads CASSVQAPYEQYF. The CDR3 DNA sequence: TGTGCCAGCAGTGTACAGGCGCCCTACGAGCAGTACTTC.

The chain links TRBV7-8 to TRBJ1-2; 8 nucleotides agree with TRBD1. The V gene end was trimmed by 6 bases and the J gene end by 1 base; junction bases not matched to a gene: 19. The CDR3 runs 19 residues. CDR1 and CDR2 from the germline V gene are SGHVS and FQNEAQ. The CDR3 sequence is CASREKRYWDRTNNYGYTF. For the CDR3, the DNA is TGTGCCAGCAGGGAAAAGAGGTATTGGGACAGGACCAATAACTATGGCTACACCTTC.